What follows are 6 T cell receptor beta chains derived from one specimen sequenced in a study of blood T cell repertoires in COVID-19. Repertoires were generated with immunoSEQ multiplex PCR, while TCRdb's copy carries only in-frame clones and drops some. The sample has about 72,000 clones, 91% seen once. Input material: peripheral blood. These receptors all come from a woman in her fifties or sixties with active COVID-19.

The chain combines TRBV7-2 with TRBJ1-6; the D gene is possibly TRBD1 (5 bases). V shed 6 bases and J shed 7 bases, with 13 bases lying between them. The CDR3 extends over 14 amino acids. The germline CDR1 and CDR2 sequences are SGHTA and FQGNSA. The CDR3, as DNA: TGTGCCAGCAGATCTAGACAGACGAATTCACCCCTCCACTTT. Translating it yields CASRSRQTNSPLHF.

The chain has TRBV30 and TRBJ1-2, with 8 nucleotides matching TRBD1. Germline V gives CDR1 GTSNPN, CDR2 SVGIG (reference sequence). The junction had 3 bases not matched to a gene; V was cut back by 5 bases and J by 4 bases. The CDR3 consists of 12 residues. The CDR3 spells CAWGQGRYGYTF. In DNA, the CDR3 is TGTGCCTGGGGACAGGGCCGCTATGGCTACACCTTC.

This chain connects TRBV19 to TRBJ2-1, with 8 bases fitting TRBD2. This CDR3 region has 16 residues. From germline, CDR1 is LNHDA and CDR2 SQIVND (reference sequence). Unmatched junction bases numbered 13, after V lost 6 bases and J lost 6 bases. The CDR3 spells CASRDLIAGNINEQFF. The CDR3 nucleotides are TGTGCCAGTAGAGATCTTATAGCGGGAAATATCAATGAGCAGTTCTTC.

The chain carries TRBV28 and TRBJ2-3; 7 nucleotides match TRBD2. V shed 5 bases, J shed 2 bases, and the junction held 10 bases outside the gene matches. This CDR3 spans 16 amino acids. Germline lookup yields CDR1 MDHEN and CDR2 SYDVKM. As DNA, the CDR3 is TGTGCCAGCAGTACCCGGGCTAGCGGCAACACAGATACGCAGTATTTT. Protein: CASSTRASGNTDTQYF.

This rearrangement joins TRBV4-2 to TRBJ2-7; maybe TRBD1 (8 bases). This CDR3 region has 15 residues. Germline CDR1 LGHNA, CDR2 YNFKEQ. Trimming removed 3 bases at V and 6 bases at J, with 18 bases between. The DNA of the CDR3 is TGTGCCAGCAGCCAGCAAGCGGGACAGGAGGGCGAGCAGTACTTC. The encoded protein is CASSQQAGQEGEQYF.

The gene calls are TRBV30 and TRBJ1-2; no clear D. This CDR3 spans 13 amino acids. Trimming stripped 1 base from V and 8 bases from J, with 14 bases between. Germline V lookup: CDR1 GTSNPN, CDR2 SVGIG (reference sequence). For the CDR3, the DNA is TGTGCCTGGAGTGCCCTTATCGGTTCCGGCTACACCTTC. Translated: CAWSALIGSGYTF.